This is a list of T cell receptor beta chains from one sample in a study of neurological immune-mediated disorders. MiXCR, run by TCRdb on the 5' RACE reads, gives a single entry per CDR3 protein. The table records about 53,000 distinct CDR3 sequences, approximately 3.5% of them present only once. The sequenced sample consisted of PBMCs. These receptors originate from a woman aged 25 to 39 with multiple sclerosis. Both conserved end residues are part of each CDR3. D genes are given only for firm matches. Clone sizes are given selectively: once, few, many, or a class where the clone is expanded.

J gene: TRBJ2-7
V gene: TRBV5-1
clone size: many
D gene: -
CDR3 DNA: TGCGCCAGCAGCTTGGTATCGAGCCACGAGCAGTACTTC
CDR3 protein: CASSLVSSHEQYF

J gene: TRBJ2-1
V gene: TRBV9
clone size: many
D gene: TRBD2
CDR3 DNA: TGTGCCAGCAGCGCCGGACTAGCGGGAGGTTACAATGAGCAGTTCTTC
CDR3 protein: CASSAGLAGGYNEQFF

J gene: TRBJ1-5
V gene: TRBV7-9
clone size: many
D gene: -
CDR3 DNA: TGTGCCAGCAGCCTAGGGGCGGGGGGCGCGGGTAGCAATCAGCCCCAGCATTTT
CDR3 protein: CASSLGAGGAGSNQPQHF

J gene: TRBJ1-4
V gene: TRBV5-1
clone size: many
D gene: -
CDR3 DNA: TGCGCCAGCAGCGGGGGACATCCTAATGAAAAACTGTTTTTT
CDR3 protein: CASSGGHPNEKLFF

J gene: TRBJ1-2
V gene: TRBV7-2
clone size: many
D gene: TRBD1
CDR3 DNA: TGTGCCAGCAGCTTCGGACAGGGCTTTGGAGGCTACACCTTC
CDR3 protein: CASSFGQGFGGYTF

J gene: TRBJ2-1
V gene: TRBV20-1
clone size: many
D gene: TRBD2
CDR3 DNA: TGCAGTGCTAGAGATTCCATACCCGCAGCGGGAGAGGAGGATGAGCAGTTCTTC
CDR3 protein: CSARDSIPAAGEEDEQFF

J gene: TRBJ2-3
V gene: TRBV7-9
clone size: many
D gene: TRBD2
CDR3 DNA: TGTGCCAGCAGGCCTAGCGGGGACACAACGACGCAGTATTTT
CDR3 protein: CASRPSGDTTTQYF

J gene: TRBJ2-7
V gene: TRBV5-1
clone size: many
D gene: TRBD1
CDR3 DNA: TGCGCCAGCAGCAAAGACAGGGGTTACGAGCAGTACTTC
CDR3 protein: CASSKDRGYEQYF

J gene: TRBJ2-2
V gene: TRBV5-4
clone size: many
D gene: -
CDR3 DNA: TGTGCCAGCAGCTTAGGGTGGGCCACCGGGGAGCTGTTTTTT
CDR3 protein: CASSLGWATGELFF

J gene: TRBJ2-3
V gene: TRBV5-1
clone size: many
D gene: -
CDR3 DNA: TGCGCCAGCGCCCTGGAAGGGCGGTCCTACACAGATACGCAGTATTTT
CDR3 protein: CASALEGRSYTDTQYF

J gene: TRBJ1-1
V gene: TRBV2
clone size: many
D gene: -
CDR3 DNA: TGTGCCAGCAGTGATGACATCTATGCTTTCTTT
CDR3 protein: CASSDDIYAFF

J gene: TRBJ2-5
V gene: TRBV5-1
clone size: many
D gene: TRBD1
CDR3 DNA: TGCGCCAGCAGCTCGACGGGACAGGGTTTTGAGACCCAGTACTTC
CDR3 protein: CASSSTGQGFETQYF

J gene: TRBJ1-6
V gene: TRBV7-2
clone size: -
D gene: TRBD1
CDR3 DNA: TGTGCCAGCAGCTCCGGACAGGGGGGATCACCCCTACACTTT
CDR3 protein: CASSSGQGGSPLHF

J gene: TRBJ2-2
V gene: TRBV20-1
clone size: many
D gene: -
CDR3 DNA: TGCAGTGTCGGCAGACACACCGGGGAGCTGTTTTTT
CDR3 protein: CSVGRHTGELFF

J gene: TRBJ1-6
V gene: TRBV7-8
clone size: -
D gene: -
CDR3 DNA: TGTGCCAGCAGCGAATATAATTCACCCCTCAACTTT
CDR3 protein: CASSEYNSPLNF

J gene: TRBJ2-1
V gene: TRBV6-4
clone size: few
D gene: TRBD2
CDR3 DNA: TGTGCCAGCAGTGTCTCTAGCGGGTCGAACAATGAGCAGTTCTTC
CDR3 protein: CASSVSSGSNNEQFF

J gene: TRBJ2-2
V gene: TRBV20-1
clone size: many
D gene: TRBD2
CDR3 DNA: TGCAGTGCGAGACGACTAGCGGCGAACACCGGGGAGCTGTTTTTT
CDR3 protein: CSARRLAANTGELFF

J gene: TRBJ2-7
V gene: TRBV5-1
clone size: many
D gene: -
CDR3 DNA: TGCGCCAGCAGCTTGGGATTACAGAGCTACGAGCAGTACTTC
CDR3 protein: CASSLGLQSYEQYF

J gene: TRBJ2-3
V gene: TRBV7-2
clone size: many
D gene: TRBD2
CDR3 DNA: TGTGCCAGCACTTTACTGCAACTAGCGGTCGCAGATACGCAGTATTTT
CDR3 protein: CASTLLQLAVADTQYF

J gene: TRBJ2-3
V gene: TRBV20-1
clone size: many
D gene: TRBD2
CDR3 DNA: TGCAGTGCTAGAGACAGGGCGGGAGGTGCAGATACGCAGTATTTT
CDR3 protein: CSARDRAGGADTQYF